This T cell receptor beta chain was sequenced in a study of somatic mutations in cytotoxic T cells in rheumatoid arthritis. Assay used: immunoSEQ multiplex PCR; TCRdb lists only in-frame clones, some missing. The sample contains around 11,000 clones, approximately 71% of which appear only once. The germline gives CDR1 SEHNR, CDR2 FQNEAQ (reference sequence). There are 11 residues in the CDR3. V was clipped by 8 bases and J by 3 bases, with 6 bases between them. The sequence came from an adult with rheumatoid arthritis. This sequence joins TRBV7-9 and TRBJ2-3, with unresolved D. The sample taken for sequencing was CD8+ T cells sorted from blood. The CDR3 DNA follows: TGTGCCAGCGAGAGGACAGATACGCAGTATTTT. This gives the protein CASERTDTQYF.